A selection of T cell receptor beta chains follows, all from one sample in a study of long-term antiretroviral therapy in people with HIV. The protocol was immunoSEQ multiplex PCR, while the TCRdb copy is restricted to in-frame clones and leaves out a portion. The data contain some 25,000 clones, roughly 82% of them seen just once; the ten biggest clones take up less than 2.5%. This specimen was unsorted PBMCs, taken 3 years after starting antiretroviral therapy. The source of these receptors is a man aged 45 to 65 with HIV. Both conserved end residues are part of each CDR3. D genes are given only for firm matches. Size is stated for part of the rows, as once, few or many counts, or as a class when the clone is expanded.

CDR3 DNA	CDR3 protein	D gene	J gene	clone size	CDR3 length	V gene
TGTGCCAGCAGTTTTGGACAGCCTCCAGATACGCAGTATTTT	CASSFGQPPDTQYF	-	TRBJ2-3	-	14	TRBV27
TGTGCCAGCAGCCTCCGGGACACCCCGTACTATGGCTACACCTTC	CASSLRDTPYYGYTF	-	TRBJ1-2	-	15	TRBV14
TGTGCCAGCAGCTTAGACGGGGACACTGAAGCTTTCTTT	CASSLDGDTEAFF	-	TRBJ1-1	-	13	TRBV7-9
TGTGCCAGCAGTTTACCGTCCAGGGGAGGTTCAGATACGCAGTATTTT	CASSLPSRGGSDTQYF	-	TRBJ2-3	-	16	TRBV28
TGCGCCAGCAGCCAAGACAGGGTCAGGGGCGGTTATAGCAATCAGCCCCAGCATTTT	CASSQDRVRGGYSNQPQHF	-	TRBJ1-5	-	19	TRBV4-3
TGTGCCAGCAGTTACTCGGTCGGTCAGCCCCAGCATTTT	CASSYSVGQPQHF	-	TRBJ1-5	once	13	TRBV6-5
TGCGCCAGCAGCCAAGACAGGGGGTCGCTTCATGGCTACACCTTC	CASSQDRGSLHGYTF	TRBD1	TRBJ1-2	medium-sized	15	TRBV4-3
TGTGCCAGTAGTTTTACGACAGATCCCAACGTCCTGACTTTC	CASSFTTDPNVLTF	-	TRBJ2-6	-	14	TRBV19
TGTGCCAGCAGCCCCCTGGACAGGAATAACTATGGCTACACCTTC	CASSPLDRNNYGYTF	TRBD1	TRBJ1-2	-	15	TRBV11-3
TGTGCCAGCAGCTTAGAGGCAGGTTCCTACGAGCAGTACTTC	CASSLEAGSYEQYF	-	TRBJ2-7	-	14	TRBV7-8
TGTGCCAGCAGCTCCCGTTGGGACAAACGGAACTATGGCTACACCTTC	CASSSRWDKRNYGYTF	-	TRBJ1-2	-	16	TRBV28
TGTGCCAGCAGCCCCAACGGACAGGTCCCTTCCTTTGGGGCCTATGGCTACACCTTC	CASSPNGQVPSFGAYGYTF	TRBD1	TRBJ1-2	-	19	TRBV11-2
TGTGCCTGGACGTGGGGCTACAATCAGCCCCAGCATTTT	CAWTWGYNQPQHF	-	TRBJ1-5	-	13	TRBV30
TGTGCCATTGGAGGGGGAAGCACAGATACGCAGTATTTT	CAIGGGSTDTQYF	-	TRBJ2-3	few	13	TRBV6-1
TGCGCCAGCAGCTTTAATGTGGGACAGGGTCACGAGCAGTACTTC	CASSFNVGQGHEQYF	TRBD1	TRBJ2-7	-	15	TRBV5-1
TGTGCCAGCAGCTTGTACAGCCTCTATAATTCACCCCTCCACTTT	CASSLYSLYNSPLHF	-	TRBJ1-6	-	15	TRBV5-6
TGCAGTGCGGGCGGGGGTTACGAGCAGTACTTC	CSAGGGYEQYF	TRBD2	TRBJ2-7	-	11	TRBV20-1
TGTGCCAGCAGTTCCCCATTGGAGGGGAACACTGAAGCTTTCTTT	CASSSPLEGNTEAFF	-	TRBJ1-1	-	15	TRBV28
TGTGCCAGCAGCTCATCTGTGGGGGCCTACAATGAGCAGTTCTTC	CASSSSVGAYNEQFF	-	TRBJ2-1	-	15	TRBV11-2
TGCGCCAGCAGGGACAGGATTCTCTCTGGGGCCAACGTCCTGACTTTC	CASRDRILSGANVLTF	TRBD1	TRBJ2-6	few	16	TRBV5-1
TGTGCCAGCAGGAAAGGGGGCGCGGATGGCTACACCTTC	CASRKGGADGYTF	TRBD1	TRBJ1-2	-	13	TRBV6-5